This T cell receptor beta chain is drawn from a study of blood T cell repertoires in COVID-19. The method was immunoSEQ multiplex PCR; TCRdb's version includes in-frame clones alone and lacks a portion of them. In the table there are some 220,000 clones, roughly nine tenths of which are singletons. The CDR3 runs to 15 residues. From germline, CDR1 is MNHEY and CDR2 SVGAGI. J lost 7 bases, V lost 4 bases, and 3 bases had no gene match. This clone was seen a handful of times. Assignments of participants to cohorts depended upon their own reported clinical history. The rearrangement uses TRBV6-5 and TRBJ2-2; 13 nucleotides align to TRBD2. The clonotype comes from a woman in her twenties or thirties who had recovered from COVID-19. The sequencing input was PBMCs or T cells enriched from blood (not recorded which). CDR3 residues: CASSFGTSGVGELFF. The CDR3 DNA reads as TGTGCCAGCAGTTTCGGGACTAGCGGGGTCGGGGAGCTGTTTTTT.